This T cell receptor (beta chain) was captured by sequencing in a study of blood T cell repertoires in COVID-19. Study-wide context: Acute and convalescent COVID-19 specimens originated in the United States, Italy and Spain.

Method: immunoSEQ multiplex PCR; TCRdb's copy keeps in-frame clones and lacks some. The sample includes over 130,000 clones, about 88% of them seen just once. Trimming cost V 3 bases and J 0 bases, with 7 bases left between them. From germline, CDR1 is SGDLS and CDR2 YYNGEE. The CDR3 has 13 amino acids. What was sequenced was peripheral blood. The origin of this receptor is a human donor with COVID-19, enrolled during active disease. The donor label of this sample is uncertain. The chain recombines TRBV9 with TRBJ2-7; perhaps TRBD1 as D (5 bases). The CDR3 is CASSADNSYEQYF. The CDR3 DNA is TGTGCCAGCAGCGCGGACAACTCCTACGAGCAGTACTTC. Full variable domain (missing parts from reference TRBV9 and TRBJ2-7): DSGVTQTPKHLITATGQRVTLRCSPRSGDLSVYWYQQSLDQGLQFLIQYYNGEERAKGNILERFSAQQFPDLHSELNLSSLELGDSALYFCASSADNSYEQYFGPGTRLTVT.